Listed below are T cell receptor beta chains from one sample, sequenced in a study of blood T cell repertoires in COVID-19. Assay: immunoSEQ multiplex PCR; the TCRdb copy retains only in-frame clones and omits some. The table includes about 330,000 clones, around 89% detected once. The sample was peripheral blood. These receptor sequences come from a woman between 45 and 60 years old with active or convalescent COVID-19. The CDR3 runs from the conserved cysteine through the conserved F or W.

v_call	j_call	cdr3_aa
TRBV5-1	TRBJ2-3	CASRTGVTDTQYF
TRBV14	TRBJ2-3	CASSPSGRGTDTQYF
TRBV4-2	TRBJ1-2	CASSQERGRGYGYTF
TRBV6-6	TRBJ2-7	CASTNLAVTNYEQYF
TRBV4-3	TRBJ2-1	CASSHGLAGGPSYNEQFF
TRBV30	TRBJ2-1	CAWSLNPGFNNEQFF
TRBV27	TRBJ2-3	CASSFSRGGGSTDTQYF
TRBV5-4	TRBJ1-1	CASRPQGLKTEAFF
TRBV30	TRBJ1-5	CAWSVGGTGNQPQHF
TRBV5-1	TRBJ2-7	CASSPGGGGTYEQYF
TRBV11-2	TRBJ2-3	CASSLGQGVNTDTQYF
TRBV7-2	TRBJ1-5	CASSSRPQENQPQHF
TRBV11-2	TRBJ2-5	CASSLDPYSQETQYF
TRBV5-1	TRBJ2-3	CASSLGQGVGLTDTQYF
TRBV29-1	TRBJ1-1	CSVSLTQNTEAFF
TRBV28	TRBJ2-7	CASSYRGSTYEQYF
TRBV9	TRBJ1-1	CASSKAFF
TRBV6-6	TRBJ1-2	CASSRQELYGYTF
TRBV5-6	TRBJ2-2	CASSSRTETNTGELFF
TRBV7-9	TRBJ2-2	CASSLGLASFWELFF
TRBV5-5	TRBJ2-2	CASSLEGIGELFF
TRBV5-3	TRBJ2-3	CARSWETQYF
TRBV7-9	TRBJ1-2	CASSLALDRDYGYTF
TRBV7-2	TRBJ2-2	CASSSRLASNTGELFF
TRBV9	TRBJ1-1	CASSVGLGDSLSIEAFF
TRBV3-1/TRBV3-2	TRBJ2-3	CASSHLGLAGGPGDTQYF
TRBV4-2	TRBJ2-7	CASSQDGGLVYEQYF
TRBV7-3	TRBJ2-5	CASSKTGTGGETQYF
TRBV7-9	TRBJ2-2	CASLPGLANTGELFF